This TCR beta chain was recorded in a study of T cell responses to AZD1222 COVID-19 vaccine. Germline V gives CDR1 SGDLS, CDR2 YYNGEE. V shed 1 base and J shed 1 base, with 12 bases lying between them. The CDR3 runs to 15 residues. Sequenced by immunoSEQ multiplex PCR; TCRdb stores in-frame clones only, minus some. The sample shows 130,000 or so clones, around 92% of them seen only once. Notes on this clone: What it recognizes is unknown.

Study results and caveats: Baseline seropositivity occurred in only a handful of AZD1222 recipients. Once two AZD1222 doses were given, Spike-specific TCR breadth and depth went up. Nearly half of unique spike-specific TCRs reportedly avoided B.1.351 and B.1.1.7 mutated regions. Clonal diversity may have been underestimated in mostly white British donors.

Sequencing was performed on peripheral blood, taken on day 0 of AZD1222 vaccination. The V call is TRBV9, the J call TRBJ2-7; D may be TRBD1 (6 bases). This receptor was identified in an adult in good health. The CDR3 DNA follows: TGTGCCAGCAGCGTATCCACAGGGATTTCCTACGAGCAGTACTTC. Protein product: CASSVSTGISYEQYF.